One and the same sample provided the 24 T cell receptor beta chains below, sequenced in a study of response to subunit inactivated influenza vaccine (dated by TCRdb to 2016 to 2019). To prepare the library, RT-PCR was applied. Reads for this sample came from an Illumina HiSeq 2500. TCRdb reran the public reads through fastp at Q25 and MiXCR, keeping productive beta chains. Rows are unified per CDR3 protein, each entry keeping the most common DNA and genes. The sample table records about 700,000 distinct CDR3 sequences; 14% of these occur just once. The ten largest clones add up to 6.5% to 8.5% of the sample. The specimen comprised PBMCs from blood, sampled less than 15 days before vaccination. The receptor source for this set is a man in his fifties or sixties who received an inactivated influenza vaccine. Donor details come from another sample of the same person, matched by shared clones.

This clonotype was recorded at least ten times. The V call is TRBV29-1, the J call TRBJ2-7; 11 nucleotides align to TRBD1. Looked up from germline, CDR1 is SQVTM and CDR2 is ANQGSEA. CDR3 length: 14 amino acids. The V segment lost 1 base and the J segment 3 bases; nucleotides outside the gene matches: 2. CDR3 protein: CSVEGTGGIYEQYF. In DNA form, the CDR3 reads TGCAGCGTTGAAGGGACAGGGGGCATCTACGAGCAGTACTTC.

This clonotype was counted between two and nine times. The genes are TRBV10-3 and TRBJ1-1; possible D gene TRBD1, 5 bases. The CDR3 covers 13 residues. In germline, CDR1 is ENHRY, CDR2 SYGVKD. The V and J ends lost 6 bases and 1 base respectively, with 9 bases between them. CDR3 residues: CAISTDRNTEAFF. CDR3 in DNA: TGTGCCATCAGCACCGACAGGAACACTGAAGCTTTCTTT.

This clonotype was counted only a few times. The genes are TRBV18 and TRBJ2-1, with 8 bases fitting TRBD2. The CDR3 sequence is 16 residues long. Trimming cost V 0 bases and J 3 bases; bases outside gene matches: 4. Germline V gene lookup returns CDR1 KGHSH and CDR2 LQKENI. The CDR3 loop reads CASSPPGAGGYNEQFF. Written as DNA, the CDR3 is TGTGCCAGCTCACCACCGGGCGCGGGGGGCTACAATGAGCAGTTCTTC.

Many counts were recorded for this clonotype. V is TRBV7-2 and J is TRBJ2-7; D gene ambiguous. The CDR3 extends over 13 amino acids. Per germline, CDR1 SGHTA and CDR2 FQGNSA. Trimming took 5 bases from V and 4 from J, leaving 12 bases between them. CDR3 loop: CASSIADLYEQYF. DNA of the CDR3: TGTGCCAGCAGCATCGCAGACTTATACGAGCAGTACTTC.

The V and J genes are TRBV7-2 and TRBJ2-3; D is possibly TRBD2 (6 bases). Germline V gene data show CDR1 as SGHTA and CDR2 as FQGNSA. CDR3 size: 15 residues. V shed 2 bases and J shed 7 bases, with 16 bases lying between them. CDR3 bases: TGTGCCAGCAGCTTAAGGAGGGCTGATGCAAATACGCAGTATTTT. This encodes CASSLRRADANTQYF.

The chain is built from TRBV21-1 and TRBJ2-7; the table calls TRBD2, which could not be checked here. TRBV21-1 is listed as a pseudogene. The CDR3 loop spans 19 amino acids. The CDR3 reads CASSKGDFSGSLPSYEQYF. The CDR3 DNA reads as TGTGCCAGCAGCAAGGGGGACTTCAGCGGGTCCCTCCCCTCCTACGAGCAGTACTTC.

V gene TRBV29-1 combines with J gene TRBJ2-7; TRBD2 agrees at 8 bases. From germline, CDR1 is SQVTM and CDR2 ANQGSEA. J was trimmed by 6 bases and V by 0 bases; bases with no gene match: 4. The CDR3 loop spans 13 amino acids. This CDR3 reads CSVEDRGGPEQYF. CDR3 DNA: TGCAGCGTTGAAGATCGGGGGGGGCCCGAGCAGTACTTC.

The chain combines TRBV6-1 with TRBJ2-2; D might be TRBD1 or TRBD2, each matching 5 bases. V lost 6 bases and J 1 base, leaving 21 bases between the germline ends. The CDR3 totals 18 residues. Germline V CDR1 and CDR2: MNHNS, SASEGT. The CDR3 DNA reads as TGTGCCAGCAGCAAGGGGCCGTCCGGGACCCTGAACACCGGGGAGCTGTTTTTT. Its translation is CASSKGPSGTLNTGELFF.

This clonotype was observed a few times. In nucleotides, the CDR3 is TGTGCCAGCAGCCATTTCTCTCGGCGGGCGTTGCAGTTCTTC. It translates to CASSHFSRRALQFF. The J gene is TRBJ2-1, the V gene TRBV3-1; D might be TRBD2 (5 bases). The germline V and J ends were trimmed by 3 bases and 12 bases, with 18 bases remaining between them. CDR1 is LGHDT, CDR2 YNNKEL, per germline (reference sequence). The CDR3 covers 14 residues.

This clonotype turned up a few times. This rearrangement joins TRBV29-1 to TRBJ2-1; 11 bases are shared with TRBD1. The germline V gene encodes CDR1 SQVTM and CDR2 ANQGSEA. V gave up 6 bases and J gave up 9 bases; unmatched junction bases: 10. The CDR3 extends over 14 amino acids. CDR3 residues: CSVYKDRGQVEQFF. In DNA, the CDR3 is TGCAGCGTGTACAAGGACAGGGGGCAGGTTGAGCAGTTCTTC.

For the CDR3, the DNA is TGTGCCAGCAGTTCCTCTACGAGGAGGACCTACGAGCAGTACTTC. This codes for CASSSSTRRTYEQYF. V and J are TRBV28 and TRBJ2-7; D is possibly TRBD2 (5 bases). This CDR3 is built from 15 residues. Per germline, CDR1 MDHEN and CDR2 SYDVKM. Trimming removed 4 bases at V and 2 bases at J, with 15 bases between.

This clonotype was counted only a few times. The gene calls are TRBV12-3 or TRBV12-4 and TRBJ2-3; D is perhaps TRBD1 (6 bases). The V end lost 5 bases, the J end lost 9 bases, and 15 bases lay between the germline ends. The length of the CDR3 is 13 residues. CDR3 in DNA: TGTGCCAGCAGTCCCACAGGGTCCGGGACGCAGTATTTT. Its translation is CASSPTGSGTQYF.

The CDR3 spells CASSYQGSMNGETQYF. The CDR3 region has the DNA TGCGCCAGCAGCTATCAAGGAAGCATGAATGGAGAGACCCAGTACTTC. This chain links TRBV5-1 with TRBJ2-5; D unresolved. The CDR3 is 16 residues long. With 3 bases removed from V and 4 bases from J, the gap between germline ends came to 19 bases. Germline lookup yields CDR1 SGHRS and CDR2 YFSETQ. Variable domain in full (rest from reference TRBV5-1 and TRBJ2-5): KAGVTQTPRYLIKTRGQQVTLSCSPISGHRSVSWYQQTPGQGLQFLFEYFSETQRNKGNFPGRFSGRQFSNSRSEMNVSTLELGDSALYLCASSYQGSMNGETQYFGPGTRLLVL.

DNA for the CDR3: TGTGCCAGCAGCTTAACGGGGAAAGGGAGCAATGAGCAGTTCTTC. Amino acids: CASSLTGKGSNEQFF. The rearrangement uses TRBV7-9 and TRBJ2-1, with a weak D call TRBD2 (5 bases). Trimming took off 2 bases at V and 6 bases at J, with 14 bases between the two ends. The germline V gene encodes CDR1 SEHNR and CDR2 FQNEAQ (reference sequence). The CDR3 runs to 15 residues.

This clonotype has a handful of counts. This chain connects TRBV29-1 to TRBJ1-1; D is uncertain. Germline CDR1 and CDR2: SQVTM and ANQGSEA. This CDR3 comprises 12 residues. The V and J ends lost 8 bases and 4 bases respectively, with 14 bases between them. CDR3 coding DNA: TGCAGCTCCGCCCGGGTTGGCACTGAAGCTTTCTTT. Its translation: CSSARVGTEAFF. The full variable domain, rest sourced from reference TRBV29-1 and TRBJ1-1, is SAVISQKPSRDICQRGTSLTIQCQVDSQVTMMFWYRQQPGQSLTLIATANQGSEATYESGFVIDKFPISRPNLTFSTLTVSNMSPEDSSIYLCSSARVGTEAFFGQGTRLTVV.

A few counts support this clonotype. The chain carries TRBV6-1 and TRBJ2-2; 8 bases line up with TRBD1. The V and J ends lost 6 bases and 4 bases, in that order; junction bases with no gene match: 10. CDR3 length: 16 amino acids. The V gene's germline CDR1 is MNHNS and CDR2 SASEGT. The CDR3 nucleotides read TGTGCCAGCAGGCGAACTGGGACAGGCCGCACCGGGGAGCTGTTTTTT. As protein: CASRRTGTGRTGELFF.

This clonotype has ten or more counts. This chain links TRBV4-1 with TRBJ1-1; D possibly corresponds to TRBD1 (5 bases). This CDR3 spans 12 amino acids. Germline CDR1 and CDR2: MGHRA and YSYEKL. The V gene lost 2 bases and the J gene lost 7 bases, with 8 bases spanning the gap. The CDR3 nucleotides are TGCGCCAGCAGCCAATTTGACAGTGAAGCTTTCTTT. Amino acids: CASSQFDSEAFF.

The CDR3 spells CASRGQGARTGELFF. As DNA, the CDR3 is TGTGCCAGCAGGGGACAGGGGGCGCGAACCGGGGAGCTGTTTTTT. V gene TRBV28 combines with J gene TRBJ2-2; 12 bases match TRBD1. CDR1 is MDHEN and CDR2 is SYDVKM in the germline V gene. This CDR3 region has 15 residues. V shed 6 bases and J 5 bases; nucleotides not matched to a gene: 4.

This clonotype was counted only a few times. The rearrangement joins TRBV24-1 to TRBJ2-3, with a possible D match to TRBD2 (5 bases). Germline CDR1 KGHDR, CDR2 SFDVKD. V was trimmed by 4 bases and J by 0 bases, leaving 13 bases between them. The CDR3 runs to 16 residues. CDR3 sequence: CATSDPGRKSTDTQYF. The CDR3 DNA sequence: TGTGCCACCAGTGACCCGGGAAGAAAGAGCACAGATACGCAGTATTTT.

The table lists this clonotype with many counts. The J gene is TRBJ2-1, the V gene TRBV20-1, with D hard to call. This CDR3 is 12 amino acids long. In germline, CDR1 is DFQATT, CDR2 SNEGSKA (reference sequence). Trimming stripped 2 bases from V and 7 bases from J, with 9 bases between. CDR3 amino acids: CSARHPENEQFF. CDR3 in DNA: TGCAGTGCTAGACATCCTGAGAATGAGCAGTTCTTC.

A few counts support this clonotype. This sequence joins TRBV12-3 or TRBV12-4 and TRBJ1-1; tentatively, D is TRBD1 (5 bases). This CDR3 region has 13 residues. V lost 7 bases to trimming and J lost 5 bases, with 14 bases between them. CDR3 sequence (DNA): TGTGCCAGCACCCTTGGGGGAGTGACTGAAGCTTTCTTT. Translating it yields CASTLGGVTEAFF.

CDR3 nucleotides: TGTGCCAGCAGCATTATAGGCACAGATACGCAGTATTTT. As protein: CASSIIGTDTQYF. The chain has TRBV13 and TRBJ2-3; D unclear. V lost 5 bases and J lost 1, with 7 bases in between. Germline V lookup: CDR1 PRHDT, CDR2 FYEKMQ (reference sequence). The CDR3 runs 13 residues. Full variable domain (outside the CDR3, taken from reference TRBV13 and TRBJ2-3): AAGVIQSPRHLIKEKRETATLKCYPIPRHDTVYWYQQGPGQDPQFLISFYEKMQSDKGSIPDRFSAQQFSDYHSELNMSSLELGDSALYFCASSIIGTDTQYFGPGTRLTVL.

The chain employs TRBV20-1 and TRBJ2-3; 7 bases are shared with TRBD2. Unmatched junction bases numbered 10, after V lost 6 bases and J lost 1 base. This CDR3 spans 15 amino acids. The germline V gene has CDR1 DFQATT and CDR2 SNEGSKA (reference sequence). The CDR3 DNA reads as TGCAGTGCAAGCGGGGCTAGCGGTGGCACAGATACGCAGTATTTT. The encoded protein is CSASGASGGTDTQYF.

V is TRBV5-1 and J is TRBJ2-1; TRBD2 agrees at 10 bases. Germline V lookup: CDR1 SGHRS, CDR2 YFSETQ. The CDR3 totals 19 residues. V lost 3 bases and J lost 10; bases outside the gene matches: 22. As DNA, the CDR3 is TGCGCCAGCAGCTCGAACTACACAAGACTAGCGGGCCTGCTAGGGGAGCAGTTCTTC. This encodes CASSSNYTRLAGLLGEQFF.